These T cell receptor beta chains were read from a single sample in a study of graft-versus-host responses after intestinal transplantation. No antigen is known for these receptors. Method: immunoSEQ multiplex PCR; TCRdb's copy keeps in-frame clones and lacks some. The sample records approximately 90,000 clones, 88% being singletons. The source was unstimulated CD4+ T cells sorted from spleen or lymph node cells, collected before transplant. The receptor set was obtained from a human donor who was the organ donor for an intestinal transplant. CDR3s include the opening cysteine and the closing phenylalanine or tryptophan. The order of the fields is J gene, D gene, clone size, CDR3 length, V gene, CDR3 protein, CDR3 DNA. The D gene is left open where the match is weak. Clone size, where shown, is once, few, many, or a class for clones that have expanded.

>TRBJ2-1|NA|once|13|TRBV9
CASSPKLYNEQFF
TGTGCCAGCAGCCCAAAGCTCTACAATGAGCAGTTCTTC
>TRBJ2-7|NA|NA|12|TRBV6-1
CASGFGAYEQYF
TGTGCCAGTGGCTTTGGGGCTTACGAGCAGTACTTC
>TRBJ1-1|NA|NA|14|TRBV4-1
CASRKVGGNTEAFF
TGCGCCAGCAGGAAAGTGGGGGGGAACACTGAAGCTTTCTTT
>TRBJ1-6|NA|few|15|TRBV30
CALTGLSSYNSPLHF
TGTGCCTTAACGGGTCTCAGCTCCTATAATTCACCCCTCCACTTT
>TRBJ2-5|TRBD1|once|16|TRBV7-2
CASSGRDRGLGETQYF
TGTGCCAGCAGCGGCCGGGACAGGGGGCTAGGGGAGACCCAGTACTTC
>TRBJ2-2|TRBD2|NA|16|TRBV7-9
CASGTSGRKVTGELFF
TGTGCCAGTGGGACTAGCGGGAGAAAGGTCACCGGGGAGCTGTTTTTT
>TRBJ1-2|TRBD1|NA|15|TRBV2
CASGLTGQALYGYTF
TGTGCCAGCGGTCTGACGGGACAGGCACTCTATGGCTACACCTTC
>TRBJ1-1|NA|NA|13|TRBV29-1
CSVVVRGSTEAFF
TGCAGCGTTGTAGTTCGGGGTTCCACTGAAGCTTTCTTT
>TRBJ2-7|TRBD1|NA|15|TRBV6-1
CASQNTGGAGYEQYF
TGTGCCAGCCAAAACACAGGGGGCGCCGGTTACGAGCAGTACTTC
>TRBJ2-3|TRBD2|NA|16|TRBV7-2
CASSFSGSSGADTQYF
TGTGCCAGCAGCTTTAGCGGGAGCAGCGGGGCAGATACGCAGTATTTT
>TRBJ1-1|NA|NA|15|TRBV13
CASSPRAALGTEAFF
TGTGCCAGCAGCCCGCGCGCGGCCCTGGGCACTGAAGCTTTCTTT
>TRBJ2-1|NA|NA|14|TRBV11-2
CASSFGSGYNEQFF
TGTGCCAGCAGCTTCGGGAGCGGCTACAATGAGCAGTTCTTC
>TRBJ1-2|NA|NA|15|TRBV7-9
CASSLREFPGYGYTF
TGTGCCAGCAGCTTGAGGGAATTTCCGGGCTATGGCTACACCTTC
>TRBJ2-7|TRBD1|NA|13|TRBV10-3
CAIGATGTYEQYF
TGTGCGATCGGAGCGACAGGGACCTACGAGCAGTACTTC
>TRBJ2-7|TRBD2|NA|16|TRBV23-1
CASSQSQAGEVSEQYF
TGCGCCAGCAGTCAATCTCAAGCGGGAGAGGTAAGCGAGCAGTACTTC